This TCR beta chain was profiled in a study of cytomegalovirus exposure and HLA in healthy donors (TCRdb year 2017). Concerning the study at large: According to an earlier analysis of 587 of the donors, roughly 180 million T cells yielded over 90 million unique TCR beta sequences and 250 to 350 Gb of sequence data. Four to six DR-DQ haplotypes were handled as single units for association and clustering, since linkage in the cohort was strong. Of the 350 to 450 genotyped donors, 81% fell in the genetic ancestry cluster associated with self-reported Caucasian donors. The study was designed to test whether signatures of past pathogen exposure could be identified by cataloging public T cell receptors. The study combined high-throughput TCR immunosequencing, statistical association of individual TCRs with disease status, and machine learning to predict cytomegalovirus infection status. HLA typing included class I and class II loci at four-digit resolution. A later analysis re-analyzed previously published TCR beta repertoires from 666 donors and added high-resolution HLA genotyping to study TCR occurrence patterns. Using immunosequencing, the study profiled T cell repertoires from around 680 subjects and related those repertoires to cytomegalovirus serostatus. An early release covering 550 to 650 HLA-typed donors comprised approximately 290 gigabases of sequencing data and some 79 million unique TCR sequences. Every discovery cohort repertoire had been produced on one sequencing platform. Along with the approximately 650-subject first cohort, a separate validation cohort of over a hundred different subjects was used. In the later analysis, no new phenotypic data were used to find candidate immune exposures; instead, reliance was placed on TCR beta sequences and their occurrence across donors. In an earlier analysis of roughly 600 of the donors, high-throughput TCR beta sequencing was used to judge whether each TCR beta V gene segment behaved as functional or pseudogenic. On average, around 230,000 unique TCR beta nucleotide sequences were sequenced per donor among about 400 genotyped donors of the cohort, with roughly 18% of those sequences being non-productive. Genome-wide SNP genotypes for about 55% of the roughly 670 donors were used in a later genetic analysis, which treated that subset as a discovery cohort. Donor age, sex, ethnicity and CMV serostatus were compiled alongside the repertoire data. The number of typed donors differed by locus: roughly 620-640 for A, B, C, DRB1 and DQB1; 500 to 550 for DQA1; 606 for DPA1; and about 450 for DPB1.

Libraries were prepared through the immunoSEQ multiplex PCR assay. The multiplex PCR relied on a mix of 60 forward primers for TCR Vbeta segments and 13 reverse primers for TCR Jbeta segments. A multiplex PCR assay on genomic DNA amplified the CDR3 region of rearranged TCR beta genes. Amplified TCR beta libraries were sequenced as 87-base-pair reads on the Illumina HiSeq System. Under the source paper's analysis protocol: Across the 670 or so repertoires, a later analysis counted some 81 million unique TCR beta chains, approximately 10 million of which were shared by at least two donors. Raw reads were error-corrected and collapsed into unique sequences by a nearest-neighbor algorithm in which closely related sequences were merged to remove PCR and sequencing errors. Alignment of CDR3 sequences to IMGT reference sequences was used to assign V, D and J gene segments. For a sequence to be retained, a match of at least six nucleotides to both a V gene segment and a J gene segment was required. Rearrangements were called productive when the CDR3 lacked stop codons and stayed in frame with V and J; all others were non-productive. CDR3 was defined according to IMGT convention as the region running from the second conserved V-encoded cysteine to the conserved J-encoded phenylalanine. The earlier analysis of 500 to 750 of the donors excluded any sequence lacking an unambiguous match to a single V gene segment. In an earlier analysis of approximately 560 of the donors, a V segment was called functional when productive rearrangements were above 56.7%, and segregating when the standard deviation between donors exceeded 5%. A statistical classification framework was developed to diagnose cytomegalovirus status using the catalog of TCR beta chain sequences. In a later analysis, V and J genes were assigned by comparing TCR nucleotide sequences against IMGT/GENE-DB human TR gene sequences. The TCRdist pipeline was used in a later analysis to assign CDR3 sequences and most-parsimonious VDJ recombination scenarios. In a later analysis, each TCR beta chain was defined by its CDR3 amino acid sequence together with its V-gene family, and reads without a unique V-gene family were excluded. In a later analysis, some 600 highly shared, low-generation-probability nucleotide sequences were removed to address suspected cross-contamination and a sequencing artifact. In a later analysis, a clonal expansion index was calculated for each public chain from normalized within-repertoire ranks of inferred template counts. In a later analysis, generation probabilities were computed using a VDJ recombination model fitted to out-of-frame rearrangements, and the results were checked against IGoR. Hypergeometric tests were used in a later analysis to score TCR-TCR, TCR-HLA and TCR-CMV co-occurrence, with a repertoire-size bias correction applied to the TCR pairs. To estimate false discovery rates, a later analysis permuted the HLA or CMV assignments 20 times. In a later analysis, co-occurring TCRs were grouped with DBSCAN, and TCRdist sequence similarity was added when clustering was performed within HLA-allele-positive subsets. Repertoires with fewer than 30,000 or more than 120,000 public chains were left out of co-occurrence clustering, as were about five repertoires with anomalous nucleotide sharing. The immuneACCESS repertoire file appears here via TCRdb, limited to in-frame rearrangements. These files lack a portion of the clones; in checked studies, under half of the deficit traces to unresolved V genes, and the cause of the others is not known. V and J calls and clone size are copied from that table; D and trimming were computed from the DNA. The sample's clone listing holds around 210,000 clones. The biggest ten clones account for about 1% of the sample.

The cohort comprised some 680 healthy bone marrow donors. All cohort members were sampled while nominally healthy, although unrecorded immune exposures were likely present. The donor tested CMV seropositive, placing the donor among the approximately 310 seropositive members of the cohort. Every donor gave a peripheral blood sample, and the peripheral blood mononuclear cells from that sample were used for TCR beta sequencing. Genomic DNA extraction from the blood cell samples was performed with the Qiagen DNeasy Blood Extraction Kit. On this clone itself: The specificity of this receptor is unknown.

The cysteine opens and the phenylalanine closes a CDR3 of 17 amino acids. The sequence is cut down to CDR3 DNA, 51 bases in frame from base 1. V is shortened by 4 bases, J by 0 bases, and the region joining them spans 19 bases. For CDR1 and CDR2, the germline V gene lists SGHDT and YYEEEE. The investigation overall reported the following: A later analysis associated about 18,000 TCR beta sequences with specific HLA alleles at a false discovery rate of 0.05. A later genetic analysis reported fewer N-insertions in productive TCRs among donors in an Asian-associated ancestry cluster than the approximately 700-donor mean. Sequencing depth was assumed to be roughly uniform across donors in the presence/absence analyses, though that assumption may not hold. Because HLA typing was unavailable for some donors at each locus, only the typed subset was used in association tests. Linkage disequilibrium might explain the correlated functional status among segregating V segments, but an unknown experimental factor could not be ruled out. The classifier was reported to diagnose cytomegalovirus status with high specificity and sensitivity in both the original and validation cohorts. The earlier analysis of some 540 of the donors excluded seventeen rarely observed V segments, including chromosome 9 orphons, because counts were too low. According to the authors, the approach could potentially be generalized to other disease states and immunological phenotypes. In a later genetic analysis, a missense DCLRE1C variant was associated with V-gene and J-gene trimming of TCR beta chains, and the association was replicated in an independent cohort. The study listed 150 to 200 TCR beta chains as associated with cytomegalovirus. A group of highly shared sequence variants was considered likely to be a technical artifact of the sequencing pipeline. According to a later analysis, TCR association rates differed among HLA loci, with DRB1 alleles showing the most associated TCRs and HLA-C alleles showing the fewest. In a later analysis, most CMV-associated TCR beta chains were found to appear HLA-restricted, with HLA associations seemingly driven largely by CMV exposure. When HLA alleles, especially DR and DQ, strongly co-occurred, TCR associations were difficult to assign to individual alleles. A further reported finding was that TCR beta sequences accurately predicted the HLA-A and HLA-B alleles for most subjects in the first cohort. For the cohort, immune exposure information was limited to CMV serostatus. Because the 87-base-pair reads could not distinguish some IMGT-functional V segments, including TRBV6-2 and TRBV6-3, those segments were excluded. In this cohort, only TCR beta chains were sequenced, and detectable features were limited by the absence of alpha or paired-chain data. A later analysis reported that several top co-occurrence clusters appeared linked to parvovirus B19, influenza, CMV and Epstein-Barr virus. While some public TCRs were present in many individuals, most TCR sequences turned up only very rarely across donors. Three of the identified cytomegalovirus-associated TCR beta chains were confirmed in vitro to be specific for cytomegalovirus antigens. In an earlier analysis of some 550 of the donors, most TCR beta V segments were observed in productive rearrangements about 87% or about 30% of the time, broadly matching IMGT annotations. In a later analysis, HLA-associated TCR beta chains showed more clonal expansion and lower generation probabilities than non-associated chains that were equally common.

Recombination joined TRBV5-6 with TRBJ1-1; the D gene identity is not certain. Input material: PBMCs. This TCR was sampled from a woman aged 25 to 45 in good health and CMV-seropositive. The nucleotides are TGTGCCAGCAGCCCGGAGTGGGGAGGCACCGTGAACACTGAAGCTTTCTTT. This codes for CASSPEWGGTVNTEAFF.